This T cell receptor beta chain was obtained from a study of T cells in Graves' hyperthyroidism and ophthalmopathy (dated by TCRdb to the late 2010s). For context, the study as a whole: Peripheral blood was collected at initial diagnosis, before any treatment. TCR V-J signatures able to tell the groups apart were searched for in a discovery cohort of 90 to 100 patients, of whom 43 had Graves' ophthalmopathy and around 58 had stable Graves' hyperthyroidism. Prospective prediction of ophthalmopathy was tested in an independent validation cohort of 18 to 20 hyperthyroidism patients and 17 patients who later progressed to ophthalmopathy. The 75 to 100 discovery patients were randomly split 7:3 into training and test sets. Thyroid tissue and blood T-cell repertoires from more than 5 Graves' hyperthyroidism patients were also compared in the study. After sampling, hyperthyroidism patients received methimazole starting at 30 mg daily, and ophthalmopathy patients received high-dose intravenous methylprednisolone. According to the paper, TCR Vbeta CDR3 sequencing was carried out on approximately 140 peripheral blood samples, which came from about 45 ophthalmopathy, 80 or so hyperthyroidism and roughly 17 progressor patients. General conclusions and limits of the study: No statistical method was used to fix the sample size in advance, and group allocation was not hidden from the investigators. Most expanded thyroid clonotypes (frequency above 0.001) were also detected in blood, a finding suggesting that blood repertoires may reflect thyroid immune responses. In cross-validation, a model built on a 13 V-J signature told ophthalmopathy apart from stable hyperthyroidism with under 90% sensitivity and around 81% specificity, and in testing the same model reached 80%/75%. In validation, progression to ophthalmopathy was predicted by the model with around 70% sensitivity and roughly 72% specificity, a median of approximately 7.1 months before onset.

Graves' hyperthyroidism was defined as stable when no progression to ophthalmopathy occurred over 18 months of follow-up. Hyperthyroidism patients were newly diagnosed, with disease duration under 2 months, and aged 18 to 65 years. Exclusion was applied to patients with uncontrolled infections, other autoimmune diseases, pregnancy or lactation. Clinical symptoms, serum thyroxine and TRAb, thyroid ultrasound, and orbital computed tomography formed the basis for the diagnoses. PBMCs were isolated from about 9.1 ml of fresh peripheral blood by Ficoll-Paque density gradient centrifugation. Total RNA was extracted using Trizol reagent, and RNA quality was assessed on an Agilent 2100 Bioanalyzer. This clonotype was detected ten times or more. Its antigen target is currently unknown. No much larger clone is present one base from it, and per-base qualities are unavailable. Amplification of TCR beta CDR3 regions was carried out from RNA transcripts. A first-round RT-PCR of the TCR CDR3 used the HTBI primer set with the Qiagen OneStep RT-PCR kit. Libraries were constructed in a second round of multiplex PCR, after which size selection and purification were carried out. Sequencing of the libraries was done on an Illumina HiSeq2000 using paired-end 100 bp reads. On the study's bioinformatics: Raw data were processed with SOAPnuke, discarding reads with adapters, uncalled bases, mean Phred below 15, or no exact constant-primer or identifier match. High-quality paired reads were merged with COPE v1.2.5, and unique nucleotide sequences were defined as clonotypes. MiTCR v1.1 was used to align the clonotypes against IMGT TRBV, TRBD and TRBJ reference segments. The analysis was restricted to V-J combinations with a frequency above 0.0001, which together covered about 99% of the repertoires. A TCS score was defined as the ratio between F50 (clonal expansion) and ExV (chaos), using BLOSUM62-based TCRdist between CDR3 peptides within each V-J. Welch's t-statistics and random forest reduced several hundred V-J features to roughly 13, which were used in a naive Bayes classifier (R e1071). The Morisita-Horn index was used to measure how similar the thyroid and blood repertoires were. TCRdb reworked the public reads: Q25 trimming with fastp, MiXCR clone assembly, productive beta chains retained. One record per CDR3 amino acid sequence lists the most common genes and DNA. The V and J calls follow TCRdb's processing rather than the paper's. The sample table contains hundreds of thousands of distinct CDR3 sequences; only one count was recorded for 35% to 40% of them. Around 9.3% of the sample lies in the top ten.

The CDR3 runs 15 residues from the cysteine to the phenylalanine. The sequence is cut down to CDR3 DNA, 45 bases in frame from base 1. As encoded in the germline V gene, CDR1 is MNHEY while CDR2 is SVGAGI. Cut back by 6 bases and 7 bases, the V and J ends lie 22 bases apart. The TCR sequence derives from a man aged 18 to 35 with Graves' hyperthyroidism. The sequencing sample was made of blood. The chain joins TRBV6-5 to TRBJ2-7, and possibly TRBD2, on 6 matching bases. The CDR3 is CASRLTSLPSREQYF. The sequence in DNA is TGTGCCAGCAGGCTTACTAGCTTACCCTCTCGAGAGCAGTACTTC.